A single sample is the source of the 30 T cell receptor beta chains below, sequenced in a study of response to subunit inactivated influenza vaccine. Each CDR3 protein is one row after TCRdb ran MiXCR on the RT-PCR reads. Among about 540,000 distinct CDR3 sequences listed, less than 25% were seen once. These same data were also listed under a study on T cells expressing NK-cell markers. That publication notes: For TCR beta, cDNA was produced by 5'RACE template switching with UMIs.

Here the sequenced sample was CD4+ T cells sorted from PBMCs, taken 11 to 12 days after vaccination. Receptors were obtained from a man in his fifties who received an inactivated influenza vaccine.

The V gene is TRBV11-1, the J gene TRBJ2-7, with 16 bases identical to TRBD2. V lost 5 bases, J lost 1 base, and 14 bases stayed unmatched. The CDR3 sequence is 20 residues long. Germline V CDR1 and CDR2: SGHAT, FQDESV (reference sequence). As DNA, the CDR3 is TGTGCCAGCAGCCAGGGACTAGCGGGGGGGAGAAACCCTCTTTCCTACGAGCAGTACTTC. It yields the protein CASSQGLAGGRNPLSYEQYF.

The rearrangement links TRBV7-2 to TRBJ2-5; D is ambiguous. Trimming stripped 5 bases from V and 5 bases from J, with 9 bases between. Germline CDR1 reads SGHTA; CDR2 reads FQGNSA. This CDR3 is built from 12 residues. CDR3 in DNA: TGTGCCAGCAGCCGGTACTTGGAGACCCAGTACTTC. Translating it yields CASSRYLETQYF.

The chain couples TRBV21-1 to TRBJ1-1; TRBD1 is taken as the D call from the table, unchecked against the DNA. TRBV21-1 is a listed pseudogene. The CDR3 extends over 16 amino acids. The CDR3 DNA reads TGTGCCAGCAGCAAGGGACAGGGGGTCGGGGTTACTGAAGCTTTCTTT. Translation gives CASSKGQGVGVTEAFF.

This clonotype was counted a few times. The chain carries TRBV20-1 and TRBJ1-5; a possible D gene is TRBD1 (5 bases). Germline V gene sequence: CDR1 DFQATT, CDR2 SNEGSKA (reference sequence). Deletions cut 0 bases from V and 1 base from J, with 7 bases between. The CDR3 consists of 14 residues. In DNA, the CDR3 is TGCAGTGCTAGAGATTCAGGGAGCAATCAGCCCCAGCATTTT. Translation gives CSARDSGSNQPQHF.

This chain links TRBV27 with TRBJ2-7; TRBD1 might be the D (6 bases). CDR1 is MNHEY and CDR2 is SMNVEV in the germline V gene (reference sequence). With 5 bases removed from V and 1 base from J, the gap between germline ends came to 12 bases. The CDR3 length is 14 residues. The CDR3 DNA sequence: TGTGCCAGCAGTCCTATGCAGGGGTCCTACGAGCAGTACTTC. It codes for CASSPMQGSYEQYF.

This clonotype was seen a handful of times. J is TRBJ1-3 and V is TRBV12-3 or TRBV12-4; D uncertain. CDR3 length: 14 amino acids. Trimming stripped 0 bases from V and 7 bases from J, with 10 bases between. CDR3 residues: CASSLAPAINTIYF. The CDR3 DNA is TGTGCCAGCAGTTTAGCCCCGGCTATCAACACCATATATTTT.

The chain recombines TRBV25-1 with TRBJ1-5, with TRBD1 matching over 9 bases. CDR3 size: 16 residues. The trim removed 2 bases at V and 6 bases at J, leaving 8 bases unmatched. The germline gives CDR1 MGHDK, CDR2 SYGVNS. CDR3 DNA sequence: TGTGCCAGCAGTGAAACCGGGACAGGGATAGGTCAGCCCCAGCATTTT. This codes for CASSETGTGIGQPQHF.

The gene calls are TRBV5-1 and TRBJ1-3; D gene unclear. Trimming took 1 base from V and 4 from J, leaving 9 bases between them. CDR1 SGHRS and CDR2 YFSETQ come from the germline V gene. There are 14 residues in the CDR3. The CDR3 here is CASSLNTAGNTIYF. The CDR3 nucleotides are TGCGCCAGCAGCTTGAATACAGCAGGAAACACCATATATTTT.

The V gene is TRBV19, the J gene TRBJ1-1; D is unresolved. This CDR3 contains 13 residues. Trimming stripped 7 bases from V and 0 bases from J, with 9 bases between. Per the germline V gene, CDR1 is LNHDA and CDR2 is SQIVND (reference sequence). This CDR3 reads CASTETMNTEAFF. In DNA form, the CDR3 reads TGTGCCAGTACAGAGACAATGAACACTGAAGCTTTCTTT.

This clonotype occurred many times. The V and J genes are TRBV7-9 and TRBJ2-3; 12 positions match TRBD2. The CDR3 sequence is 17 residues long. Germline-derived CDR1 and CDR2 are SEHNR and FQNEAQ (reference sequence). The V gene end was trimmed by 5 bases and the J gene end by 4 bases; junction bases not matched to a gene: 10. The CDR3 sequence is CASSRLRTSGMADTQYF. CDR3 sequence (DNA): TGTGCCAGCAGCCGCCTTAGGACTAGCGGGATGGCAGATACGCAGTATTTT. The full variable domain, completed using reference TRBV7-9 and TRBJ2-3, is DTGVSQNPRHKITKRGQNVTFRCDPISEHNRLYWYRQTLGQGPEFLTYFQNEAQLEKSRLLSDRFSAERPKGSFSTLEIQRTEQGDSAMYLCASSRLRTSGMADTQYFGPGTRLTVL.

The chain has TRBV20-1 and TRBJ2-7; 8 bases align to TRBD2. Losses at the gene ends were 0 bases for V and 4 bases for J; bases not matched to a gene: 5. Germline V gives CDR1 DFQATT, CDR2 SNEGSKA (reference sequence). CDR3 length equals 14 residues. The CDR3, as DNA: TGCAGTGCTAGAGAACGGGGGGGCGTATACGAGCAGTACTTC. Its protein is CSARERGGVYEQYF.

This clonotype was picked up a small number of times. The V and J genes are TRBV9 and TRBJ1-1; 11 bases are shared with TRBD1. The CDR3 consists of 15 residues. Germline assignment: CDR1 SGDLS and CDR2 YYNGEE. Germline trimming cut 4 bases from V and 7 bases from J; bases unmatched to any gene: 9. This chain's CDR3 is CASSRPRTGGFEAFF. DNA of the CDR3: TGTGCCAGCAGCCGGCCTCGGACAGGGGGCTTTGAAGCTTTCTTT.

This clonotype was seen a handful of times. V is TRBV28 and J is TRBJ2-7; D possibly corresponds to TRBD2 (6 bases). The germline V gene has CDR1 MDHEN and CDR2 SYDVKM. This CDR3 is 14 amino acids long. Trimming cost V 7 bases and J 6 bases, with 19 bases left between them. In DNA, the CDR3 is TGTGCCAGCAACACTATTGGGGGTAGCGGCGAGCAGTACTTC. It translates to CASNTIGGSGEQYF.

This clonotype appeared many times. The rearrangement links TRBV29-1 to TRBJ1-5, with a possible D match to TRBD1 (6 bases). Between the trimmed V and J ends, which lost 0 bases and 6 bases, there was a span of 12 bases. The CDR3 totals 14 residues. Germline CDR1 SQVTM, CDR2 ANQGSEA. The CDR3 here is CSVEDGGARQPQHF. CDR3 bases: TGCAGCGTTGAAGATGGGGGGGCCCGTCAGCCCCAGCATTTT.

This clonotype was counted only a few times. This chain uses TRBV11-2 with TRBJ2-7, with D unresolved. The CDR3 runs to 15 residues. Per germline, CDR1 SGHAT and CDR2 FQNNGV. V was trimmed by 3 bases and J by 3 bases, leaving 15 bases between them. In DNA form, the CDR3 reads TGTGCCAGCAGCTTGGTCCTAGGCCGAGACTACGAGCAGTACTTC. Translated, it gives CASSLVLGRDYEQYF.

The chain couples TRBV5-1 to TRBJ2-4, with 7 bases matching TRBD1. The CDR3 is 15 residues long. Germline CDR1 SGHRS, CDR2 YFSETQ. The V gene end was trimmed by 0 bases and the J gene end by 11 bases; junction bases not matched to a gene: 11. The CDR3 bases are TGCGCCAGCAGCTTGGAGGTTGGGACAGACCAGTTTCAGTACTTC. It codes for CASSLEVGTDQFQYF.

The chain uses TRBV7-3 and TRBJ2-5; D could derive from TRBD1 or TRBD2 (5 bases each). V was cut by 5 bases and J by 5 bases, with 12 bases left in between. The CDR3 runs to 13 residues. Germline V gene lookup returns CDR1 SGHTA and CDR2 FQGTGA. CDR3 DNA sequence: TGTGCCAGCAGCGCCGGACGGGACGAGACCCAGTACTTC. As protein: CASSAGRDETQYF.

The chain recombines TRBV7-2 with TRBJ1-6; TRBD1 aligns across 10 bases. Trimming cost V 1 base and J 9 bases; bases outside gene matches: 6. This CDR3 has 16 residues. Germline CDR1 is SGHTA and CDR2 is FQGNSA. CDR3 in DNA: TGTGCCAGCAGCTTAGACCCGGGACAGGGGTTTTCACCCCTCCACTTT. It translates to CASSLDPGQGFSPLHF.

The sample holds a few counts of this clonotype. The V and J genes are TRBV24-1 and TRBJ2-1; D is unresolved. CDR1 and CDR2 (germline): KGHDR, SFDVKD. V lost 0 bases and J 6 bases, leaving 11 bases between the germline ends. CDR3 length: 15 amino acids. In DNA form, the CDR3 reads TGTGCCACCAGTGATTTGCAAGCCCCCTCCAATGAGCAGTTCTTC. Residues: CATSDLQAPSNEQFF.

This chain uses TRBV6-1 with TRBJ2-7, with 9 nucleotides matching TRBD2. The CDR3 is made up of 14 amino acids. Germline trimming cut 2 bases from V and 5 bases from J; bases unmatched to any gene: 4. CDR1 and CDR2 (germline): MNHNS, SASEGT. The CDR3 reads CASSEPAGGNEQYF. The CDR3 nucleotides read TGTGCCAGCAGTGAACCAGCGGGAGGCAACGAGCAGTACTTC.

V and J are TRBV4-3 and TRBJ2-1; D gene uncertain. This CDR3 is 18 amino acids long. Trimming removed 0 bases from V and 0 bases from J, with 15 bases in between. Germline CDR1 LGHNA, CDR2 YSLEER. In DNA, the CDR3 is TGCGCCAGCAGCCAAGACGCTTTGCACCTGAGCTCCTACAATGAGCAGTTCTTC. It yields the protein CASSQDALHLSSYNEQFF.

This clonotype has more than one count but fewer than ten. The chain carries TRBV29-1 and TRBJ1-2, with TRBD1 matching over 7 bases. V lost 4 bases, J lost 5 bases, and 10 bases stayed unmatched. The CDR3 runs to 14 residues. Germline V lookup: CDR1 SQVTM, CDR2 ANQGSEA. The CDR3 loop reads CSVGEGARSYGYTF. As DNA, the CDR3 is TGCAGCGTTGGGGAGGGGGCGAGATCGTATGGCTACACCTTC.

The V call is TRBV7-2, the J call TRBJ2-3; D possibly corresponds to TRBD2 (6 bases). Germline V gives CDR1 SGHTA, CDR2 FQGNSA. This CDR3 has 13 amino acids. Trimming left V 6 bases short and J 3 bases short, with 10 bases between. The DNA of the CDR3 is TGTGCCAGCAGGCGGAGGGTGACAGATACGCAGTATTTT. This sequence encodes CASRRRVTDTQYF.

The chain joins TRBV5-1 to TRBJ2-2; D is ambiguous. The CDR3 runs to 16 residues. Germline V gives CDR1 SGHRS, CDR2 YFSETQ. The ends were cut back, 0 bases at V and 4 bases at J, with 13 bases in the middle. This CDR3 reads CASSLEALTTTGELFF. CDR3 DNA: TGCGCCAGCAGCTTGGAGGCCCTTACCACCACCGGGGAGCTGTTTTTT.

This clonotype was observed a few times. The chain joins TRBV27 to TRBJ2-3; D possibly uses TRBD1 or TRBD2 (5 bases each). Per the germline V gene, CDR1 is MNHEY and CDR2 is SMNVEV (reference sequence). The V end lost 5 bases, the J end lost 8 bases, and 14 bases lay between the germline ends. This CDR3 has 13 amino acids. The DNA of the CDR3 is TGTGCCAGCAGTACGCCGGGGCCTGGTACGCAGTATTTT. It translates to CASSTPGPGTQYF.

This clonotype was observed a few times. V usage is TRBV3-1 and J usage is TRBJ1-1, with 8 bases lining up with TRBD1. CDR1 is LGHDT and CDR2 is YNNKEL in the germline V gene (reference sequence). Unmatched junction bases numbered 4, after V lost 1 base and J lost 6 bases. The CDR3 sequence is 14 residues long. The CDR3 loop reads CASSQVSGGSEAFF. The DNA of the CDR3 is TGTGCCAGCAGCCAAGTTTCAGGGGGCTCTGAAGCTTTCTTT.

The chain links TRBV20-1 to TRBJ1-5; D unresolved. V was trimmed by 1 base and J by 5 bases, leaving 9 bases between them. There are 13 residues in the CDR3. Per the germline V gene, CDR1 is DFQATT and CDR2 is SNEGSKA (reference sequence). CDR3 in DNA: TGCAGTGCTAGAGTCATTGCGGATCAGCCCCAGCATTTT. Amino acid sequence: CSARVIADQPQHF.

Remarks on this clonotype: A junction boundary mismatches the germline segment, possibly from a read error. The rearrangement links TRBV14 to TRBJ2-1; 14 bases line up with TRBD2. The germline V gene encodes CDR1 SGHDN and CDR2 FVKESK. The CDR3 length is 15 residues. This chain's CDR3 is CASSPLGLAGGLPLF. The CDR3, as DNA: TGTGCCAGCAGCCCGTTAGGACTAGCGGGGGGTCTCCCCCTCTTC.

The J gene is TRBJ1-1, the V gene TRBV30, with 10 bases aligning to TRBD1. This CDR3 is built from 17 residues. V gave up 0 bases and J gave up 5 bases; unmatched junction bases: 12. Germline V gene lookup returns CDR1 GTSNPN and CDR2 SVGIG (reference sequence). The CDR3 region is CAWSVQSDRGQRTEAFF. Here the CDR3 DNA reads TGTGCCTGGAGTGTCCAATCAGACAGGGGGCAAAGGACTGAAGCTTTCTTT.

V gene TRBV5-6 combines with J gene TRBJ2-2; D is undetermined. Germline-derived CDR1 and CDR2 are SGHDT and YYEEEE. The CDR3 is 16 residues long. V lost 4 bases and J 1 base, leaving 14 bases between the germline ends. The CDR3, as DNA: TGTGCCAGCAGCACGACCGCGCTGCTGAACACCGGGGAGCTGTTTTTT. Its protein product is CASSTTALLNTGELFF.